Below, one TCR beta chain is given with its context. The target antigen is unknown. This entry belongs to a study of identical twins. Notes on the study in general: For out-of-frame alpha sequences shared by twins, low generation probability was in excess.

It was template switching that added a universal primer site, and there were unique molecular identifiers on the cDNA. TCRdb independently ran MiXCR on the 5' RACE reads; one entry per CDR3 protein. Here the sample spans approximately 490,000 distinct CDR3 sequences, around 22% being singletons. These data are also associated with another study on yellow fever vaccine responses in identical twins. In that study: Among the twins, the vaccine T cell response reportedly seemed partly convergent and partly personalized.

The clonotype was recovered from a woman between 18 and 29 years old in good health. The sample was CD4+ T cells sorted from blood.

The CDR3 sequence: CASSLGRGNYEQYF. DNA of the CDR3: TGCGCCAGCAGCTTGGGAAGAGGGAACTACGAGCAGTACTTC. This chain uses TRBV5-1 with TRBJ2-7; D may be TRBD2 (5 bases). This CDR3 is 14 amino acids long. V lost 0 bases and J lost 3, with 10 bases in between. Germline CDR1 reads SGHRS; CDR2 reads YFSETQ.